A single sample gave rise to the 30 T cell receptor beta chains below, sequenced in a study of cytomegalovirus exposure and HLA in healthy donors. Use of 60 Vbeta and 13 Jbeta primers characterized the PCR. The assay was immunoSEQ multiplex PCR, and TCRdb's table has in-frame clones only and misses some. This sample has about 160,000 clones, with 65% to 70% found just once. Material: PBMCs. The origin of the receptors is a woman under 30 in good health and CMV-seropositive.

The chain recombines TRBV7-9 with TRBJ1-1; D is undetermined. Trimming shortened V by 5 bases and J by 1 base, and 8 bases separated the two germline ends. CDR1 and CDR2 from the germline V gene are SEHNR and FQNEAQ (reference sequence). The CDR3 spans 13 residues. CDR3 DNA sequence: TGTGCCAGCAGCATTACAGAGAACACTGAAGCTTTCTTT. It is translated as CASSITENTEAFF.

CDR3 nucleotides: TGCGCCAGCAGCTTGAGGGGTGAGAACACTGAAGCTTTCTTT. Protein product: CASSLRGENTEAFF. The chain recombines TRBV5-1 with TRBJ1-1; maybe TRBD1 (5 bases). Trimming shortened V by 1 base and J by 1 base, and 8 bases separated the two germline ends. The CDR3 is made up of 14 amino acids. Germline V CDR1 and CDR2: SGHRS, YFSETQ.

CDR3 loop: CASSYGFGGAGNTIYF. The CDR3 DNA is TGTGCCAGCAGTTACGGGTTCGGGGGAGCCGGAAACACCATATATTTT. This sequence joins TRBV6-5 and TRBJ1-3; D possibly corresponds to TRBD1 (5 bases). The CDR3 extends over 16 amino acids. Germline CDR1 MNHEY, CDR2 SVGAGI. The V end lost 2 bases, the J end lost 4 bases, and 15 bases lay between the germline ends.

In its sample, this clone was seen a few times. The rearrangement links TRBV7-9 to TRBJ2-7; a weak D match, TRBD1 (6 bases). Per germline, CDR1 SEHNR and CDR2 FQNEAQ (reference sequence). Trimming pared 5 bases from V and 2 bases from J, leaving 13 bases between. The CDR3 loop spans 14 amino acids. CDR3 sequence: CASSPRTETYEQYF. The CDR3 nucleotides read TGTGCCAGCAGCCCGAGGACAGAGACCTACGAGCAGTACTTC.

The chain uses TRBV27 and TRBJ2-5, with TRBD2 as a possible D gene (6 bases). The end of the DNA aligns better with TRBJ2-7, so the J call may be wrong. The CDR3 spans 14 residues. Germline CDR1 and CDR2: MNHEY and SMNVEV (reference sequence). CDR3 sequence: CASSFSGFSYEQYF. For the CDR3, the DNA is TGTGCCAGCAGCTTTAGCGGTTTCTCCTACGAGCAGTACTTC.

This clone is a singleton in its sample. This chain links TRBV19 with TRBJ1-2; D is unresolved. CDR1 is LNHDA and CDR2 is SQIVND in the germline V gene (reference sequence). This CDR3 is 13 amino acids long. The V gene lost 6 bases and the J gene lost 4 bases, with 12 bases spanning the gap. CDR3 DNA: TGTGCCAGTAGCCTGGGCAGCACCTATGGCTACACCTTC. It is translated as CASSLGSTYGYTF.

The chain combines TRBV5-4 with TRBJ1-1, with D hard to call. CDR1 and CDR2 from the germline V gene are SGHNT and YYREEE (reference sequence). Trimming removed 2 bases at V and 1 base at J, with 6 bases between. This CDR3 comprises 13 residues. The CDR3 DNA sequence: TGTGCCAGCAGCTTCTGGAGGAACACTGAAGCTTTCTTT. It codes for CASSFWRNTEAFF.

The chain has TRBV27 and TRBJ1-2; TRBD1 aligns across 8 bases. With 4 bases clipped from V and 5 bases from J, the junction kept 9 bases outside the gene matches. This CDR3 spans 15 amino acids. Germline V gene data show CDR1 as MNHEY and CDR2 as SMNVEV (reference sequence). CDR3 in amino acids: CASSSSMDRAYGYTF. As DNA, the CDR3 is TGTGCCAGCAGTTCCAGCATGGACAGGGCTTATGGCTACACCTTC.

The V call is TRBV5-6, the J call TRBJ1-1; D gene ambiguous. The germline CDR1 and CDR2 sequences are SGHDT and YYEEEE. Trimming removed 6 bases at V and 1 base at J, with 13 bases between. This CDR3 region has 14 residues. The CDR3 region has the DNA TGTGCCAGCACCAAGGAGAGGAGGAACACTGAAGCTTTCTTT. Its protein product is CASTKERRNTEAFF.

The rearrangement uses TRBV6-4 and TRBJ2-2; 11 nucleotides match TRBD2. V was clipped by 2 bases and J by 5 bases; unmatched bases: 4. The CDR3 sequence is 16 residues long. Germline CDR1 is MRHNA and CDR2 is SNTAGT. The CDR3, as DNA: TGTGCCAGCAGTGACACTAGCGGGGGAAGTACCGGGGAGCTGTTTTTT. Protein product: CASSDTSGGSTGELFF.

The CDR3 is CASSPLTGGISNQPQHF. CDR3 DNA: TGTGCCAGCAGTCCTTTGACAGGGGGCATTAGCAATCAGCCCCAGCATTTT. This chain links TRBV28 with TRBJ1-5; the match to TRBD1 covers 10 bases. With 5 bases clipped from V and 0 bases from J, the junction kept 7 bases outside the gene matches. Germline CDR1 and CDR2: MDHEN and SYDVKM. The CDR3 has 17 amino acids. Based on the CDR3 plus reference TRBV28 and TRBJ1-5, the full variable domain is DVKVTQSSRYLVKRTGEKVFLECVQDMDHENMFWYRQDPGLGLRLIYFSYDVKMKEKGDIPEGYSVSREKKERFSLILESASTNQTSMYLCASSPLTGGISNQPQHFGDGTRLSIL.

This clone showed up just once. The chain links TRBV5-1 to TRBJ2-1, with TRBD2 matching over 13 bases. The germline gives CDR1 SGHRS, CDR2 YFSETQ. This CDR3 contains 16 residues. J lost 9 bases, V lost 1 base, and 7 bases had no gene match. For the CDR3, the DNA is TGCGCCAGCAGCTTGTTACTAGCGGGAGGGGCCAGTGAGCAGTTCTTC. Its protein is CASSLLLAGGASEQFF.

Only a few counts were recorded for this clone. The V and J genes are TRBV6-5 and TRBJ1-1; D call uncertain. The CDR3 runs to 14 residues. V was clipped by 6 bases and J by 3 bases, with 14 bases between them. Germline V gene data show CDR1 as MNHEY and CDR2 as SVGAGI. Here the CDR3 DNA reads TGTGCCAGCAGCCGCCTGCCGGGTGACACTGAAGCTTTCTTT. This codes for CASSRLPGDTEAFF.

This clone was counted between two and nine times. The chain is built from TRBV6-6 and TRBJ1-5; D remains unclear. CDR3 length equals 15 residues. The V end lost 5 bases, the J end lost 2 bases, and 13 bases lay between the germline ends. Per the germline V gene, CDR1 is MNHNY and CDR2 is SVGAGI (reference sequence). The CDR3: CASSDDGRGNQPQHF. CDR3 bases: TGTGCCAGCAGTGACGATGGCCGGGGCAATCAGCCCCAGCATTTT.

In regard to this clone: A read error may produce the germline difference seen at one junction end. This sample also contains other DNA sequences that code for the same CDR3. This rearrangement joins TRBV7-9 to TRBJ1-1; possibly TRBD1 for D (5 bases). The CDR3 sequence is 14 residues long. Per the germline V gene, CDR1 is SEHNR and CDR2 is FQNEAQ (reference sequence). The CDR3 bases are TGTGCCAGCAGCTCTCCAGGGTCGAACACCGAAGCTTTCTTT. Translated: CASSSPGSNTEAFF.

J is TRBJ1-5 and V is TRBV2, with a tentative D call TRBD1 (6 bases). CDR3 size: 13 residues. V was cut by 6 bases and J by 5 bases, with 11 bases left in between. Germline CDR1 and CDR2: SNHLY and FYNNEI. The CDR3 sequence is CASRGGGYQPQHF. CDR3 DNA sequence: TGTGCCAGCAGGGGAGGGGGTTATCAGCCCCAGCATTTT.

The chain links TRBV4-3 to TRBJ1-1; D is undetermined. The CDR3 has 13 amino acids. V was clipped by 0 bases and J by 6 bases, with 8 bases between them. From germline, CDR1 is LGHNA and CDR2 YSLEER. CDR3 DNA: TGCGCCAGCAGCCAAGATGTCCGGGCTGAAGCTTTCTTT. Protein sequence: CASSQDVRAEAFF.

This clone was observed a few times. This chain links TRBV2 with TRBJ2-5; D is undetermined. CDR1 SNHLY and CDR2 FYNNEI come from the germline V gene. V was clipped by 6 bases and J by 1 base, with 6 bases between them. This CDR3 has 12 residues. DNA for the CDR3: TGTGCCAGCAGGGAGAGCCAAGAGACCCAGTACTTC. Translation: CASRESQETQYF.

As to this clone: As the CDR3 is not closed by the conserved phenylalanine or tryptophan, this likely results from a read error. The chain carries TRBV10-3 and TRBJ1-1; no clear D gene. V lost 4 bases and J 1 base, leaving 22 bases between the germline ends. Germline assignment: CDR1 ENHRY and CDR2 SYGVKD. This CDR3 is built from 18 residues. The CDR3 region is CAISVEESSWTRNTEAFV. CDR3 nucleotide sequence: TGTGCCATCAGTGTTGAGGAGTCCTCCTGGACTCGGAACACTGAAGCTTTCGTT.

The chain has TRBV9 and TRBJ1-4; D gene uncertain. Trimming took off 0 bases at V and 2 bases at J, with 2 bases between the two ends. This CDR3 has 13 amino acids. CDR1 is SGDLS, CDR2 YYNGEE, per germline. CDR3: CASSVATNEKLFF. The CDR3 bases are TGTGCCAGCAGCGTAGCGACTAATGAAAAACTGTTTTTT. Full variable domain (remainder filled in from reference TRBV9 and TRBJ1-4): DSGVTQTPKHLITATGQRVTLRCSPRSGDLSVYWYQQSLDQGLQFLIQYYNGEERAKGNILERFSAQQFPDLHSELNLSSLELGDSALYFCASSVATNEKLFFGSGTQLSVL.

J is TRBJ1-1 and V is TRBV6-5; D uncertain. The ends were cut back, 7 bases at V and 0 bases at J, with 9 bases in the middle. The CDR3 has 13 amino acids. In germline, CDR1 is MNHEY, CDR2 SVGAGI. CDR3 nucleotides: TGTGCCAGCACCCTCTCTATGAACACTGAAGCTTTCTTT. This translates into CASTLSMNTEAFF.

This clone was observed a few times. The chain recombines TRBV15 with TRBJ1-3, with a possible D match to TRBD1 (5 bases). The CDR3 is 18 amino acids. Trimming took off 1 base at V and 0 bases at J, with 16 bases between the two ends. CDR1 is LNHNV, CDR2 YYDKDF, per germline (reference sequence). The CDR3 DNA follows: TGTGCCACCAGCAGAGTAAGGGGCGGTCAGCTCTCTGGAAACACCATATATTTT. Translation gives CATSRVRGGQLSGNTIYF.

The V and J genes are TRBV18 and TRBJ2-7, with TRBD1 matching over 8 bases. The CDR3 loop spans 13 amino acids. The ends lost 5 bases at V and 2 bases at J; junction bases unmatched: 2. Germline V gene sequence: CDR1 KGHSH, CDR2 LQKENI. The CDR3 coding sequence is TGTGCCAGCTCAGAGGACAGGGCCTACGAGCAGTACTTC. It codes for CASSEDRAYEQYF.

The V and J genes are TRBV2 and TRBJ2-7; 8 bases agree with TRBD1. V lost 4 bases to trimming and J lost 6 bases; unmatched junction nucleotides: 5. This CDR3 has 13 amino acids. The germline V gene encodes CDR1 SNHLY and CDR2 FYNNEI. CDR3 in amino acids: CASSVGQEIEQYF. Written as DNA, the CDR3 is TGTGCCAGCAGTGTGGGACAGGAAATCGAGCAGTACTTC.

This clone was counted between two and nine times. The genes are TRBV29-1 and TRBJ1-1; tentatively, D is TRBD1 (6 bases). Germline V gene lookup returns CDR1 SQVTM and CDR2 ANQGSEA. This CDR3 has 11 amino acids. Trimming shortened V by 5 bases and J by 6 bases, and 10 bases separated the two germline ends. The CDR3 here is CSVRDTAEAFF. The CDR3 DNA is TGCAGCGTTAGGGACACCGCTGAAGCTTTCTTT.

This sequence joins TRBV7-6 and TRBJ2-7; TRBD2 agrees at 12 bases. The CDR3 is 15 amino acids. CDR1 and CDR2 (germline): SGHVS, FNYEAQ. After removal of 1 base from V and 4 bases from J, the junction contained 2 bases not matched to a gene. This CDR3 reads CASSLGTSGVYEQYF. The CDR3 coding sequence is TGTGCCAGCAGCTTAGGGACTAGCGGGGTGTACGAGCAGTACTTC.

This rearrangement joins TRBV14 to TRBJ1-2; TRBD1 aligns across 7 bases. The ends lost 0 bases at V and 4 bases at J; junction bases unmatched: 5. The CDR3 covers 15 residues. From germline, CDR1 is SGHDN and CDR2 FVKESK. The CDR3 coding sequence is TGTGCCAGCAGCCAAGAGAGCCGGACAGGCTATGGCTACACCTTC. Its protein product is CASSQESRTGYGYTF.

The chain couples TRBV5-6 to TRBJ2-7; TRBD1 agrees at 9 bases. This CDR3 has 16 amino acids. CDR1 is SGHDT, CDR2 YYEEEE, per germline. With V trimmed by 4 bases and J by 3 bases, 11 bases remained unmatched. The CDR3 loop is CASSAGTGTGNYEQYF. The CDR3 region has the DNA TGTGCCAGCAGCGCAGGAACCGGGACAGGGAACTACGAGCAGTACTTC.

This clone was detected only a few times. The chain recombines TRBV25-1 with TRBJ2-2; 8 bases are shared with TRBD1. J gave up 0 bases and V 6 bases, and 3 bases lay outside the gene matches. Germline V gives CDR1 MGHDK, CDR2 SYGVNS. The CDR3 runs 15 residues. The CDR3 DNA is TGTGCCAGCAGCAGACAGGGGTCGAACACCGGGGAGCTGTTTTTT. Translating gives CASSRQGSNTGELFF.

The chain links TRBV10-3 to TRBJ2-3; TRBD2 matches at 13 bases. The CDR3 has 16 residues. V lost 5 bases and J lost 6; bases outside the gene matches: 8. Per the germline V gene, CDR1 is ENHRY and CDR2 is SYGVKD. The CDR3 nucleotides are TGTGCCATCAGTTGGACTAGCGGGAGACTCCACGATACGCAGTATTTT. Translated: CAISWTSGRLHDTQYF.